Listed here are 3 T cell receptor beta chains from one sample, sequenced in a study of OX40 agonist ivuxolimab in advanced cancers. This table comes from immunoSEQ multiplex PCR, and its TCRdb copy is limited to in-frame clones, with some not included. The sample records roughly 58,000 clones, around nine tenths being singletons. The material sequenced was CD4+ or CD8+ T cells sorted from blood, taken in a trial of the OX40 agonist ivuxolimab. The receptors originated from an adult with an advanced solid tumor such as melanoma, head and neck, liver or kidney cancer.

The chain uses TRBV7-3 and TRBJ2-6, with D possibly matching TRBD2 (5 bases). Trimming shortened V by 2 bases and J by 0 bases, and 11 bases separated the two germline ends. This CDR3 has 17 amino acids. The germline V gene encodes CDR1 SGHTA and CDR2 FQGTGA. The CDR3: CASSLLAGSSGANVLTF. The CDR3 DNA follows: TGTGCCAGCAGCTTACTGGCGGGTAGCTCTGGGGCCAACGTCCTGACTTTC.

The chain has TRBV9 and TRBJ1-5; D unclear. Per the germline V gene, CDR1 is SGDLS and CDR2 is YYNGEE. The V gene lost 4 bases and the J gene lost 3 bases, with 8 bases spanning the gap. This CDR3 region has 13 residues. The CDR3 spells CASSPHPNQPQHF. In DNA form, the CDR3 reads TGTGCCAGCAGCCCCCACCCCAATCAGCCCCAGCATTTT.

The CDR3 spells CASSPDSYSYNEQFF. For the CDR3, the DNA is TGTGCCAGCAGCCCGGACTCCTACTCCTACAATGAGCAGTTCTTC. This chain links TRBV9 with TRBJ2-1; possible D gene TRBD2, 5 bases. The CDR3 runs 15 residues. Germline assignment: CDR1 SGDLS and CDR2 YYNGEE. Trimming cost V 4 bases and J 0 bases, with 11 bases left between them.